Included here is one TCR beta chain sequence, with context. Its target is unknown. TCRdb's table, derived via immunoSEQ multiplex PCR, lists solely in-frame clones and lacks some. The repertoire holds approximately 180,000 clones, with 85% to 90% as singletons. V dropped 5 bases and J dropped 3; count of bases not matched to a gene: 7. Germline V gene sequence: CDR1 SGHKS, CDR2 YYEKEE (reference sequence). The CDR3 extends over 14 amino acids. The sample comes from a study of T cell responses to AZD1222 COVID-19 vaccine. Study findings and constraints: Donors in the cohort were predominantly white British and more often female, and clonal diversity was possibly underestimated.

This clonotype was obtained from an adult in good health. The J gene is TRBJ1-2, the V gene TRBV5-5, with 7 nucleotides matching TRBD1. Sequencing was performed on peripheral blood, taken on day 0 of AZD1222 vaccination. The CDR3 loop is CASRNRQGHYGYTF. The CDR3 region has the DNA TGTGCCAGCAGAAATAGACAGGGCCACTATGGCTACACCTTC.